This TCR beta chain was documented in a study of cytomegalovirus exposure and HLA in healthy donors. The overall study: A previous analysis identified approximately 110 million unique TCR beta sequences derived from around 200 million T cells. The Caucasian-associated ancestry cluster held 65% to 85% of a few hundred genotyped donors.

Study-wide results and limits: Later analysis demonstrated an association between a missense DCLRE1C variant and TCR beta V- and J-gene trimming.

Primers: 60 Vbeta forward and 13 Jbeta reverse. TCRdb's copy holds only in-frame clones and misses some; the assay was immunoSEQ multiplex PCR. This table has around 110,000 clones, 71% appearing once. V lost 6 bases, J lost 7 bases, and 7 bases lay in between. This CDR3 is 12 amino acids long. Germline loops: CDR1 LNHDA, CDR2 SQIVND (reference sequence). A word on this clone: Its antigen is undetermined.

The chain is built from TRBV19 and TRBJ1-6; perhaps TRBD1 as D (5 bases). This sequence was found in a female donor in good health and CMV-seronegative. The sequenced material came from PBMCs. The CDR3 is CASRKGNSPLHF. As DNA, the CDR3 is TGTGCCAGTAGAAAGGGGAATTCACCCCTCCACTTT. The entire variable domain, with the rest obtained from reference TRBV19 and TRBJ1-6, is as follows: DGGITQSPKYLFRKEGQNVTLSCEQNLNHDAMYWYRQDPGQGLRLIYYSQIVNDFQKGDIAEGYSVSREKKESFPLTVTSAQKNPTAFYLCASRKGNSPLHFGNGTRLTVT.